The 2 T cell receptor beta chains below were found in one sample sequenced in a study of early T cells in non-severe SARS-CoV-2 infection. TCRdb re-called the 5' RACE reads with MiXCR, one entry per CDR3 protein. This repertoire shows approximately 65,000 distinct CDR3 sequences, around 13% found once; its top ten account for roughly 4.2%. The source material was whole blood. Every receptor here comes from an adult who was a healthcare worker with PCR-confirmed SARS-CoV-2 infection or an uninfected control (not recorded which).

The V call is TRBV20-1, the J call TRBJ2-3; no clear D gene. The CDR3 is 13 amino acids. Trimming pared 0 bases from V and 2 bases from J, leaving 6 bases between. From germline, CDR1 is DFQATT and CDR2 SNEGSKA (reference sequence). DNA of the CDR3: TGCAGTGCTAGAGAGGTCTTCACAGATACGCAGTATTTT. It specifies CSAREVFTDTQYF.

The V call is TRBV5-1, the J call TRBJ1-1, with a weak D call TRBD1 (6 bases). From germline, CDR1 is SGHRS and CDR2 YFSETQ. The CDR3 extends over 13 amino acids. Between the trimmed V and J ends, which lost 5 bases and 1 base, there was a span of 9 bases. The CDR3 reads CASRMGQNTEAFF. CDR3 DNA sequence: TGCGCCAGCAGAATGGGACAGAACACTGAAGCTTTCTTT. Combining the CDR3 with reference TRBV5-1 and TRBJ1-1 gives the whole variable domain KAGVTQTPRYLIKTRGQQVTLSCSPISGHRSVSWYQQTPGQGLQFLFEYFSETQRNKGNFPGRFSGRQFSNSRSEMNVSTLELGDSALYLCASRMGQNTEAFFGQGTRLTVV.